This is a list of T cell receptor beta chains from one sample in a study of OX40 agonist ivuxolimab in advanced cancers. The table came from immunoSEQ multiplex PCR; TCRdb's copy has only in-frame clones and leaves some out. The table shows about 79,000 clones, with 80% to 95% occurring only once. Specimen: CD4+ or CD8+ T cells sorted from blood, collected in a trial of the OX40 agonist ivuxolimab. The receptors come from an adult with an advanced solid tumor such as melanoma, head and neck, liver or kidney cancer. CDR3s include the opening cysteine and the closing phenylalanine or tryptophan. The D gene is left open where the match is weak. Clone size is shown for a subset of rows, as once, few, many or a class of expanded clone.

V: TRBV7-6; size: -; D: -; length: 13; J: TRBJ2-5; DNA: TGTGCCAGCAGCCTCCTATCAGGAGAGACCCAGTACTTC; CDR3: CASSLLSGETQYF
V: TRBV7-9; size: -; D: TRBD1; length: 14; J: TRBJ1-6; DNA: TGTGCCAGCAGCCCCACAGGGGGCACTTCACCCCTCCACTTT; CDR3: CASSPTGGTSPLHF
V: TRBV18; size: -; D: -; length: 14; J: TRBJ2-5; DNA: TGTGCCAGCTCACGACTACACCTACAAGAGACCCAGTACTTC; CDR3: CASSRLHLQETQYF
V: TRBV9; size: -; D: -; length: 14; J: TRBJ1-2; DNA: TGTGCCAGCAGCGTCTCGACAAATACCTATGGCTACACCTTC; CDR3: CASSVSTNTYGYTF
V: TRBV19; size: once; D: -; length: 15; J: TRBJ1-2; DNA: TGTGCCAGTAGTATAGATCCCAGGGCAGGGATTGGCTACACCTTC; CDR3: CASSIDPRAGIGYTF
V: TRBV6-5; size: -; D: -; length: 10; J: TRBJ1-2; DNA: TGTGCCAGCAGTCGGGAGGGCTACACCTTC; CDR3: CASSREGYTF
V: TRBV27; size: -; D: -; length: 13; J: TRBJ1-2; DNA: TGTGCCAGCAGTTTGAACAATAACTATGGCTACACCTTC; CDR3: CASSLNNNYGYTF
V: TRBV30; size: -; D: -; length: 15; J: TRBJ1-6; DNA: TGTGCCTGGAGTGGAGACAGAGCCTATAATTCACCCCTCCACTTT; CDR3: CAWSGDRAYNSPLHF
V: TRBV4-1; size: -; D: TRBD2; length: 18; J: TRBJ2-2; DNA: TGCGCCAGCAGCCAAGAGGCTAGCGGGGGGGGAAACACCGGGGAGCTGTTTTTT; CDR3: CASSQEASGGGNTGELFF
V: TRBV2; size: -; D: TRBD1; length: 17; J: TRBJ1-1; DNA: TGTGCCAGCAGTGAAGCCTTTACCGGGACAGGGTTAACTGAAGCTTTCTTT; CDR3: CASSEAFTGTGLTEAFF
V: TRBV5-7; size: -; D: -; length: 15; J: TRBJ2-3; DNA: TGTGCCAGCCCAGCTAATCCGGTTAGCACAGATACGCAGTATTTT; CDR3: CASPANPVSTDTQYF
V: TRBV5-1; size: -; D: TRBD1; length: 13; J: TRBJ1-2; DNA: TGCGCCAGCAGCATACAGGGGGACTATGGCTACACCTTC; CDR3: CASSIQGDYGYTF
V: TRBV7-9; size: few; D: -; length: 15; J: TRBJ1-1; DNA: TGTGCCAGCAGCTTAGGAGGGGGAGGGGACACTGAAGCTTTCTTT; CDR3: CASSLGGGGDTEAFF
V: TRBV6-4; size: -; D: -; length: 14; J: TRBJ1-1; DNA: TGTGCCAGCAGTGACCGGGTGCAGAACACTGAAGCTTTCTTT; CDR3: CASSDRVQNTEAFF
V: TRBV19; size: -; D: TRBD1; length: 12; J: TRBJ2-3; DNA: TGTGCCAGCGACGACAGGGCAGATACGCAGTATTTT; CDR3: CASDDRADTQYF
V: TRBV6-1; size: -; D: TRBD1; length: 15; J: TRBJ1-5; DNA: TGTGCCAGCAGTGAACGAGGGGGCGTCGGGCAGCCCCAGCATTTT; CDR3: CASSERGGVGQPQHF
V: TRBV6-5; size: -; D: TRBD1; length: 15; J: TRBJ2-7; DNA: TGTGCCAGCAGCAGCCCGGGACAGGGTGTCTACGAGCAGTACTTC; CDR3: CASSSPGQGVYEQYF
V: TRBV2; size: -; D: -; length: 15; J: TRBJ2-6; DNA: TGTGCCAGCAGTTCCGACAGCTCTGGGGCCAACGTCCTGACTTTC; CDR3: CASSSDSSGANVLTF
V: TRBV6-5; size: -; D: TRBD2; length: 15; J: TRBJ2-7; DNA: TGTGCCAGCATGACTAGCGGGGGATACTCCTACGAGCAGTACTTC; CDR3: CASMTSGGYSYEQYF
V: TRBV11-3; size: few; D: -; length: 13; J: TRBJ2-7; DNA: TGTGCCAGCAGCTTAGATGAGACGGGAGAGCAGTACTTC; CDR3: CASSLDETGEQYF
V: TRBV5-1; size: -; D: TRBD1; length: 16; J: TRBJ2-3; DNA: TGCGCCAGCAGCTTGGCCAGGGGGAAGGGGACAGATACGCAGTATTTT; CDR3: CASSLARGKGTDTQYF
V: TRBV2; size: -; D: -; length: 12; J: TRBJ1-4; DNA: TGTGCCAGCCGCATAGGGCAGGAAAAACTGTTTTTT; CDR3: CASRIGQEKLFF
V: TRBV25-1; size: -; D: TRBD1; length: 14; J: TRBJ2-7; DNA: TGTGCCAGCAGTGTCCACAGGGGTTCGGGCGAGCAGTACTTC; CDR3: CASSVHRGSGEQYF
V: TRBV29-1; size: -; D: TRBD2; length: 14; J: TRBJ2-5; DNA: TGCAGCGTCTCGCTAGCGGGGGGCCCAGAGACCCAGTACTTC; CDR3: CSVSLAGGPETQYF
V: TRBV25-1; size: -; D: -; length: 16; J: TRBJ1-3; DNA: TGTGCCAGCAGTGAATATGCCCGGGGACGGGGAAACACCATATATTTT; CDR3: CASSEYARGRGNTIYF
V: TRBV6-5; size: -; D: -; length: 15; J: TRBJ1-4; DNA: TGTGCCAGCAGTTTTGGGAGAGTTACTAATGAAAAACTGTTTTTT; CDR3: CASSFGRVTNEKLFF
V: TRBV25-1; size: -; D: TRBD1; length: 16; J: TRBJ1-3; DNA: TGTGCCAGCAGTGAGGGACAGACAAGCTCTGGAAACACCATATATTTT; CDR3: CASSEGQTSSGNTIYF
V: TRBV6-1; size: -; D: TRBD1; length: 14; J: TRBJ1-2; DNA: TGTGCCAGCAGGATATGGGGACAGGGCTATGGCTACACCTTC; CDR3: CASRIWGQGYGYTF
V: TRBV5-1; size: once; D: TRBD2; length: 15; J: TRBJ2-1; DNA: TGCGCCAGCAGCTTGGGAGCGGGGGTTACTAATGAGCAGTTCTTC; CDR3: CASSLGAGVTNEQFF
V: TRBV14; size: -; D: -; length: 16; J: TRBJ2-2; DNA: TGTGCCAGCAGCCAACCTGAGCCCTCGAACACCGGGGAGCTGTTTTTT; CDR3: CASSQPEPSNTGELFF
V: TRBV6-6; size: -; D: -; length: 14; J: TRBJ1-3; DNA: TGTGCCAGCAGTTACGGGGGGCTTGGAAACACCATATATTTT; CDR3: CASSYGGLGNTIYF
V: TRBV28; size: -; D: -; length: 13; J: TRBJ2-4; DNA: TGTGCCAGCAGTTTGTTGGTCAAAAACATTCAGTACTTC; CDR3: CASSLLVKNIQYF
V: TRBV4-2; size: -; D: TRBD1; length: 18; J: TRBJ1-1; DNA: TGTGCCAGCAGCCAGGCCACAGGGGGCCAGAGCCCGAACACTGAAGCTTTCTTT; CDR3: CASSQATGGQSPNTEAFF
V: TRBV6-5; size: -; D: -; length: 13; J: TRBJ1-5; DNA: TGTGCCAGCAGTTACGCAATTCGCCAGCCCCAGCATTTT; CDR3: CASSYAIRQPQHF
V: TRBV29-1; size: -; D: TRBD1; length: 18; J: TRBJ2-3; DNA: TGCAGCGCTAGGGCAAGCTTCGGACAGGGAGTGAGGACAGATACGCAGTATTTT; CDR3: CSARASFGQGVRTDTQYF
V: TRBV11-3; size: -; D: -; length: 14; J: TRBJ2-1; DNA: TGTGCCAGCAGCTCTGGGGGGTCCTACAATGAGCAGTTCTTC; CDR3: CASSSGGSYNEQFF
V: TRBV6-1; size: once; D: -; length: 14; J: TRBJ2-2; DNA: TGTGCCAGCAATCGGGACCGACTCACCGGGGAGCTGTTTTTT; CDR3: CASNRDRLTGELFF
V: TRBV13; size: -; D: -; length: 16; J: TRBJ1-3; DNA: TGTGCCAGCAGCTTCCGTCGACGGTACTCTGGAAACACCATATATTTT; CDR3: CASSFRRRYSGNTIYF
V: TRBV4-1; size: -; D: -; length: 12; J: TRBJ1-2; DNA: TGCGCCAGCAGCCAAGGCGGGGGCGACTACACCTTC; CDR3: CASSQGGGDYTF
V: TRBV28; size: -; D: TRBD1; length: 14; J: TRBJ2-5; DNA: TGTGCCAGCAGGCTACAGGGGGCGGGGGAGACCCAGTACTTC; CDR3: CASRLQGAGETQYF
V: TRBV2; size: once; D: TRBD1; length: 15; J: TRBJ1-4; DNA: TGTGCCAGCACTGCACAGGGGGCAAAGAGTGAAAAACTGTTTTTT; CDR3: CASTAQGAKSEKLFF
V: TRBV5-6; size: -; D: TRBD2; length: 13; J: TRBJ2-5; DNA: TGTGCCAGCAGCTTGAGCGGGGAAGAGACCCAGTACTTC; CDR3: CASSLSGEETQYF
V: TRBV6-5; size: -; D: -; length: 15; J: TRBJ1-5; DNA: TGTGCCAGCAGACCCGGGGGGGCGGACTATCAGCCCCAGCATTTT; CDR3: CASRPGGADYQPQHF
V: TRBV29-1; size: -; D: -; length: 13; J: TRBJ2-2; DNA: TGCAGCGTTGGGTTAGGACAGACCGGGGAGCTGTTTTTT; CDR3: CSVGLGQTGELFF
V: TRBV30; size: -; D: TRBD2; length: 15; J: TRBJ2-5; DNA: TGTGCCTGGAGTGTAACGGGGGGGGCCGGAGAGACCCAGTACTTC; CDR3: CAWSVTGGAGETQYF
V: TRBV5-6; size: -; D: -; length: 15; J: TRBJ1-1; DNA: TGTGCCAGCAGCAGTTATGACAGGATGAACACTGAAGCTTTCTTT; CDR3: CASSSYDRMNTEAFF
V: TRBV5-6; size: once; D: TRBD1; length: 14; J: TRBJ1-6; DNA: TGTGCCAGCAGCTCGACAGGGATGAATTCACCCCTCCACTTT; CDR3: CASSSTGMNSPLHF
V: TRBV7-2; size: -; D: -; length: 14; J: TRBJ1-5; DNA: TGTGCCAGCACCAAGGGACTGGCGGGCCAGCCCCAGCATTTT; CDR3: CASTKGLAGQPQHF